This T cell receptor (beta chain) was sequenced during a study of shared clonotypes between healthy human individuals. Overall study context: Each donor's CD4 naive and CD4 memory cells filled three plates apiece, CD8 naive two, and CD8 memory one.

None of the donors, who were healthy HIV-negative adults, had recently had acute infections or vaccinations. CD45RO+ cells plus CCR7-negative CD45RA+ TemRA cells formed CD8 memory. The ends were cut back, 0 bases at V and 10 bases at J, with 7 bases in the middle. The CDR3 contains 11 residues. Looked up from germline, CDR1 is GTSNPN and CDR2 is SVGIG (reference sequence). TCRdb's copy holds only in-frame clones and misses some; the assay was immunoSEQ multiplex PCR. The data contain about 690,000 clones, about nine tenths of them singletons. The chain employs TRBV30 and TRBJ2-1; D is unclear. The source material was memory CD8+ T cells from PBMCs. The sample's subset: CD45RO+ cells pooled with CCR7-negative TemRA cells. The origin of this receptor is a man younger than 35 in good health. Some clones in this sample may be carry-over from other donors' samples. This CDR3 is CAWSVSAEQFF. Written as DNA, the CDR3 is TGTGCCTGGAGTGTTTCAGCGGAGCAGTTCTTC.